This TCR beta chain was found in a study of PD-1 blockade in classical Hodgkin lymphoma. Study in general: Patients were given intravenous nivolumab, 3 mg/kg, every 2 weeks. Findings and caveats of the study: Only CD4+ TCR diversity, not CD8+, had risen significantly by C4D1. Before treatment, TCR diversity in newly diagnosed patients was reportedly lower than in healthy donors. Exclusion was applied to patients who started nivolumab under 1 year after ASCT.

The table came from immunoSEQ multiplex PCR; TCRdb's copy has only in-frame clones and leaves some out. The table includes tens of thousands of clones, around 83% detected once. About this clone: What it recognizes is unknown.

As for time point: cycle 4 day 1 (C4D1), after six to seven weeks of nivolumab. Each and every patient relapsed after autologous stem cell transplantation, and patients got differing brentuximab vedotin exposure. The authors purified CD4+ T cells from thawed PBMCs by magnetic negative selection. The input for sequencing was CD4+ T cells from blood, taken before the fourth cycle of nivolumab. This receptor was identified in a human donor with classical Hodgkin lymphoma.

This CDR3 reads CASSVNRGINEKLFF. The CDR3 region has the DNA TGTGCCAGCAGCGTCAACAGGGGCATTAATGAAAAACTGTTTTTT. The chain combines TRBV27 with TRBJ1-4, with 7 bases lining up with TRBD1. Trimming took 6 bases from V and 4 from J; bases not matched to a gene: 8. The CDR3 consists of 15 residues. The germline V gene has CDR1 MNHEY and CDR2 SMNVEV (reference sequence).